This T cell receptor beta chain comes out of a study of cytotoxic CD8 clonotypes in ibrutinib-treated CLL. CDR1 is SGHTA and CDR2 is FQGNSA in the germline V gene. CDR3 length: 14 amino acids. V was clipped by 1 base and J by 2 bases, with 7 bases between them. Profiled with immunoSEQ multiplex PCR; TCRdb holds only in-frame clones, not every one. The repertoire consists of about 130,000 clones, with 80% to 90% occurring once and the leading ten covering approximately 2%. The gene calls are TRBV7-2 and TRBJ2-3; D unresolved. Sequenced here: PBMCs, sampled after 24 months of ibrutinib treatment. The TCR originated in a human donor with chronic lymphocytic leukemia. CDR3 DNA: TGTGCCAGCAGCTTAGGGTCGATCACAGATACGCAGTATTTT. Amino acids: CASSLGSITDTQYF. Filled out from reference TRBV7-2 and TRBJ2-3, the complete variable domain reads GAGVSQSPSNKVTEKGKDVELRCDPISGHTALYWYRQSLGQGLEFLIYFQGNSAPDKSGLPSDRFSAERTGGSVSTLTIQRTQQEDSAVYLCASSLGSITDTQYFGPGTRLTVL.